The next 28 T cell receptor beta chains were all read from a single sample in a study of neurological immune-mediated disorders. TCRdb ran MiXCR on the 5' RACE reads and lists one entry per CDR3 protein. The sample records some 54,000 distinct CDR3 sequences, approximately 12% being singletons. The time point is: longitudinal time-point 1 (baseline). The sequencing input was PBMCs. These receptors all come from a male donor with HTLV-1-associated myelopathy (HAM/TSP).

The chain employs TRBV4-2 and TRBJ2-1; 11 nucleotides match TRBD1. The CDR3 spans 16 residues. Trimming at V came to 2 bases and at J to 8 bases, leaving 8 bases not matched to a gene. The V gene's germline CDR1 is LGHNA and CDR2 YNFKEQ. Here the CDR3 reads CASSQYGTGGTDEQFF. The CDR3 DNA follows: TGTGCCAGCAGCCAATACGGGACAGGGGGAACTGATGAGCAGTTCTTC.

This clonotype was recorded many times. The rearrangement uses TRBV3-1 and TRBJ1-2; tentatively, D is TRBD1 (6 bases). The CDR3 has 16 amino acids. Germline-derived CDR1 and CDR2 are LGHDT and YNNKEL (reference sequence). With 0 bases removed from V and 5 bases from J, the gap between germline ends came to 16 bases. CDR3 in DNA: TGTGCCAGCAGCCAAGATATGAGGGGGGATCTATATGGCTACACCTTC. This sequence encodes CASSQDMRGDLYGYTF.

Note on this clonotype: Since a much larger clone is just one base distant, this may be a read error. J is TRBJ2-3 and V is TRBV20-1; D is perhaps TRBD2 (7 bases). The CDR3 runs 14 residues. V gave up 2 bases and J gave up 2 bases, with 11 bases separating them. Germline V CDR1 and CDR2: DFQATT, SNEGSKA (reference sequence). CDR3 loop: CSARRGDNTDTQYF. The CDR3 DNA is TGCAGTGCTAGACGGGGGGACAACACAGATACGCAGTATTTT.

The table lists this clonotype with many counts. The V gene is TRBV5-1, the J gene TRBJ2-3; D remains unclear. CDR1 and CDR2 from the germline V gene are SGHRS and YFSETQ. V gave up 0 bases and J gave up 2 bases, with 7 bases separating them. The CDR3 contains 14 residues. The CDR3 region has the DNA TGCGCCAGCAGCTTGGAACGGACCACAGATACGCAGTATTTT. This translates into CASSLERTTDTQYF.

Remarks on this clonotype: A read error may explain this, as a much larger clone is one base away. The chain links TRBV28 to TRBJ1-5; weak D call: TRBD1 (5 bases). This CDR3 spans 15 amino acids. From germline, CDR1 is MDHEN and CDR2 SYDVKM. V lost 6 bases and J lost 6, with 18 bases in between. This chain's CDR3 is CASRSLRGSGQPQHF. CDR3 DNA: TGTGCCAGCAGGTCCCTCCGGGGGTCAGGTCAGCCCCAGCATTTT.

This clonotype was picked up many times. The chain recombines TRBV12-3 or TRBV12-4 with TRBJ1-4; D might be TRBD1 (6 bases). V was clipped by 3 bases and J by 4 bases, with 12 bases between them. This CDR3 spans 15 amino acids. CDR3 sequence (DNA): TGTGCCAGCAGTTTGGATGACAGGTTTAATGAAAAACTGTTTTTT. This codes for CASSLDDRFNEKLFF.

In its sample, this clonotype was seen many times. CDR3 in amino acids: CSVLDSRTTYEQYF. Written as DNA, the CDR3 is TGCAGTGTCCTGGACTCCCGAACTACCTACGAGCAGTACTTC. This chain uses TRBV20-1 with TRBJ2-7; D is perhaps TRBD2 (5 bases). The CDR3 spans 14 residues. The V gene's germline CDR1 is DFQATT and CDR2 SNEGSKA (reference sequence). V lost 7 bases to trimming and J lost 2 bases, with 18 bases between them.

This clonotype was found many times. This chain links TRBV7-2 with TRBJ2-1; 8 nucleotides align to TRBD1. The CDR3 length is 13 residues. The ends lost 7 bases at V and 6 bases at J; junction bases unmatched: 5. The germline gives CDR1 SGHTA, CDR2 FQGNSA. The CDR3 loop reads CASTETGGNEQFF. In DNA form, the CDR3 reads TGTGCCAGCACCGAAACAGGGGGCAATGAGCAGTTCTTC.

This clonotype was counted ten times or more. This chain uses TRBV5-1 with TRBJ1-1, with D possibly being TRBD1 (5 bases). CDR1 is SGHRS, CDR2 YFSETQ, per germline. This CDR3 has 15 residues. Deletions cut 3 bases from V and 1 base from J, with 13 bases between. In DNA, the CDR3 is TGCGCCAGCAGCTCCGAACAGGTTCGGAACACTGAAGCTTTCTTT. It encodes CASSSEQVRNTEAFF.

This clonotype has ten or more counts. The chain recombines TRBV25-1 with TRBJ1-2, with TRBD1 matching over 7 bases. Losses at the gene ends were 6 bases for V and 4 bases for J; bases not matched to a gene: 5. Looked up from germline, CDR1 is MGHDK and CDR2 is SYGVNS. This CDR3 spans 13 amino acids. The CDR3 region has the DNA TGTGCCAGCAGGGGACAGTCCATCTATGGCTACACCTTC. It encodes CASRGQSIYGYTF.

This clonotype was observed at least ten times. The V and J genes are TRBV7-2 and TRBJ2-5, with a possible D match to TRBD2 (6 bases). Germline CDR1 is SGHTA and CDR2 is FQGNSA. The CDR3 extends over 15 amino acids. The V gene lost 2 bases and the J gene lost 1 base, with 11 bases spanning the gap. As DNA, the CDR3 is TGTGCCAGCAGCTTATCAAGCGGGCCCCAAGAGACCCAGTACTTC. Amino acids: CASSLSSGPQETQYF.

Worth noting for this clonotype: A much bigger clone sits one base away, suggesting this may be a read error. This chain links TRBV20-1 with TRBJ2-1; perhaps D is TRBD1 or TRBD2 (5 bases each). Between the trimmed V and J ends, which lost 5 bases and 8 bases, there was a span of 7 bases. CDR1 is DFQATT and CDR2 is SNEGSKA in the germline V gene (reference sequence). The CDR3 has 10 amino acids. Written as DNA, the CDR3 is TGCAGTGCTTTGGGGGATGAGCAGTTCTTC. Protein: CSALGDEQFF.

By its share, this clonotype is medium-sized. The chain combines TRBV7-7 with TRBJ2-1; the D gene is possibly TRBD1 (5 bases). The germline gives CDR1 SSHAT, CDR2 FNYEAQ (reference sequence). V lost 2 bases and J lost 6, with 11 bases in between. The CDR3 is made up of 14 amino acids. CDR3 region: CASSLLQDANEQFF. The CDR3 region has the DNA TGTGCCAGCAGCTTATTACAGGATGCCAATGAGCAGTTCTTC.

Ten or more counts support this clonotype. V and J are TRBV14 and TRBJ2-5; TRBD1 agrees at 8 bases. This CDR3 contains 16 residues. The germline V gene encodes CDR1 SGHDN and CDR2 FVKESK. Trimming cost V 2 bases and J 5 bases; bases outside gene matches: 10. Here the CDR3 reads CASSQSRDRLVETQYF. The CDR3 coding sequence is TGTGCCAGCAGCCAATCACGGGACAGGCTTGTGGAGACCCAGTACTTC.

The sample holds many counts of this clonotype. The chain couples TRBV20-1 to TRBJ2-3; D assignment may be TRBD1 or TRBD2 (5 bases each). The ends were cut back, 1 base at V and 4 bases at J, with 6 bases in the middle. CDR1 is DFQATT, CDR2 SNEGSKA, per germline (reference sequence). The CDR3 is made up of 12 amino acids. CDR3 in DNA: TGCAGTGCTAGAGCGGGGCCAGATACGCAGTATTTT. Protein sequence: CSARAGPDTQYF.

This clonotype was picked up a small number of times. The chain is built from TRBV15 and TRBJ1-2; no definite D call. V was clipped by 0 bases and J by 4 bases, with 9 bases between them. Germline values: CDR1 LNHNV, CDR2 YYDKDF (reference sequence). The CDR3 consists of 14 residues. CDR3 loop: CATSRDNTFYGYTF. CDR3 DNA: TGTGCCACCAGCAGAGATAACACCTTCTATGGCTACACCTTC.

Many counts were recorded for this clonotype. The rearrangement uses TRBV20-1 and TRBJ1-5; D is undetermined. The CDR3 loop spans 13 amino acids. Germline lookup yields CDR1 DFQATT and CDR2 SNEGSKA (reference sequence). The germline V and J ends were trimmed by 1 base and 6 bases, with 10 bases remaining between them. The CDR3 DNA reads TGCAGTGCTAGAGGAGATGGCGCTCAGCCCCAGCATTTT. This codes for CSARGDGAQPQHF.

This clonotype has at least ten counts. The chain has TRBV20-1 and TRBJ1-5; TRBD1 matches at 10 bases. V lost 1 base, J lost 1 base, and 7 bases stayed unmatched. The CDR3 spans 17 residues. CDR1 is DFQATT and CDR2 is SNEGSKA in the germline V gene (reference sequence). Here the CDR3 reads CSARGPRQGASNQPQHF. As DNA, the CDR3 is TGCAGTGCTAGAGGCCCCCGACAGGGGGCGAGCAATCAGCCCCAGCATTTT.

The chain employs TRBV20-1 and TRBJ2-1; TRBD1 matches 7 bases. The length of the CDR3 is 13 residues. Trimming cost V 6 bases and J 8 bases; bases outside gene matches: 10. The germline CDR1 and CDR2 sequences are DFQATT and SNEGSKA (reference sequence). CDR3 DNA sequence: TGCAGTGCCCCGTCCAACAGGGGCGATGAGCAGTTCTTC. The encoded protein is CSAPSNRGDEQFF.

Ten or more counts support this clonotype. The gene calls are TRBV20-1 and TRBJ1-6, with 7 positions matching TRBD1. The germline V gene encodes CDR1 DFQATT and CDR2 SNEGSKA (reference sequence). The CDR3 is 16 amino acids. The junction had 10 bases not matched to a gene; V was cut back by 2 bases and J by 6 bases. The DNA of the CDR3 is TGCAGTGCTAGACCGGGGGCAGGGGGGACTAATTCACCCCTCCACTTT. This gives the protein CSARPGAGGTNSPLHF.

This chain connects TRBV19 to TRBJ1-5; D unclear. Trimming took 9 bases from V and 4 from J, leaving 22 bases between them. Germline V gene sequence: CDR1 LNHDA, CDR2 SQIVND (reference sequence). The CDR3 spans 16 residues. The CDR3 sequence: CARTFKAVRINQPQHF. The DNA of the CDR3 is TGTGCCAGGACATTCAAGGCGGTGAGAATAAATCAGCCCCAGCATTTT.

The table lists this clonotype with many counts. The chain has TRBV11-3 and TRBJ2-1; no clear D. Looked up from germline, CDR1 is SGHNT and CDR2 is YENEEA. Trimming cost V 6 bases and J 6 bases, with 18 bases left between them. The CDR3 length is 15 residues. CDR3 sequence reads: CASSTPRTATNEQFF. The CDR3 DNA follows: TGTGCCAGCAGTACGCCACGAACGGCCACCAATGAGCAGTTCTTC. The full variable domain, rest sourced from reference TRBV11-3 and TRBJ2-1, is EAGVVQSPRYKIIEKKQPVAFWCNPISGHNTLYWYLQNLGQGPELLIRYENEEAVDDSQLPKDRFSAERLKGVDSTLKIQPAELGDSAVYLCASSTPRTATNEQFFGPGTRLTVL.

This clonotype was recorded at least ten times. J is TRBJ2-5 and V is TRBV29-1; possibly TRBD1 or TRBD2 for D (5 bases each). Germline CDR1 SQVTM, CDR2 ANQGSEA. Trimming cost V 3 bases and J 5 bases, with 10 bases left between them. The CDR3 loop spans 12 amino acids. In DNA form, the CDR3 reads TGCAGCGTTGACGAGGGGAGCGAGACCCAGTACTTC. It encodes CSVDEGSETQYF.

This clonotype occurred many times. The chain combines TRBV18 with TRBJ1-6, with D possibly TRBD1 on 6 matching bases. Between the trimmed V and J ends, which lost 3 bases and 0 bases, there was a span of 15 bases. The CDR3 covers 18 residues. In germline, CDR1 is KGHSH, CDR2 LQKENI. The CDR3 region is CASSPLGTQSSYNSPLHF. For the CDR3, the DNA is TGTGCCAGCTCACCTCTGGGGACACAGAGCTCCTATAATTCACCCCTCCACTTT.

This clonotype occurred many times. This sequence joins TRBV20-1 and TRBJ2-3, with D maybe TRBD1 (6 bases). Deletions cut 4 bases from V and 2 bases from J, with 16 bases between. Germline V CDR1 and CDR2: DFQATT, SNEGSKA (reference sequence). The CDR3 totals 15 residues. The chain's CDR3 is CSAIPTGSPTDTQYF. CDR3 DNA sequence: TGCAGTGCTATTCCCACAGGGAGTCCCACAGATACGCAGTATTTT.

On this clonotype itself: This may come from a read error, since a much larger clone is one base off. The V and J genes are TRBV20-1 and TRBJ2-1; D is possibly TRBD2 (6 bases). CDR1 is DFQATT, CDR2 SNEGSKA, per germline (reference sequence). The CDR3 loop spans 14 amino acids. The CDR3 DNA is TGCAATGCTAGGGTAGCGGTACCCTACAATGAGCAGTTCTTC. Translation: CNARVAVPYNEQFF.

This clonotype has a count of ten or more. The V call is TRBV11-2, the J call TRBJ1-4; D ambiguous. The CDR3 length is 15 residues. Trimming shortened V by 1 base and J by 4 bases, and 10 bases separated the two germline ends. Germline V gene data show CDR1 as SGHAT and CDR2 as FQNNGV. The CDR3 spells CASSLGGGSNEKLFF. In DNA, the CDR3 is TGTGCCAGCAGCTTAGGTGGCGGAAGTAATGAAAAACTGTTTTTT.

CDR3 DNA: TGTGCCAGCCGGAGGGGGGTCTCTAGCACCGGGGAGCTGTTTTTT. Its translation is CASRRGVSSTGELFF. The chain is built from TRBV9 and TRBJ2-2; D may correspond to TRBD1 or TRBD2 (6 bases each). This CDR3 contains 15 residues. CDR1 is SGDLS, CDR2 YYNGEE, per germline. The V and J ends lost 7 bases and 4 bases respectively, with 17 bases between them.